These T cell receptor beta chains were read from a single sample in a study of CD8 T cells in Susac syndrome. TCRdb ran MiXCR on the immunoSEQ multiplex PCR reads and lists one entry per CDR3 protein. This table has 100,000 or so distinct CDR3 sequences, about nine tenths appearing once. Specimen: CD4+ T cells from PBMCs. The receptors derive from a human donor in good health. The CDR3 runs from the conserved cysteine through the conserved F or W. D genes are given only for firm matches. Clone size is stated in some rows and not others, as once, few, many or a class when expanded.

TRBJ1-5,.,TRBV12-5,.,CASGLSATEYSNQPQHF,TGTGCTAGTGGCCTCTCCGCGACAGAGTATAGCAATCAGCCCCAGCATTTT
TRBJ1-1,TRBD1,TRBV5-1,.,CASSVFGQGLNTEAFF,TGCGCCAGCAGCGTGTTCGGACAGGGACTTAACACTGAAGCTTTCTTT
TRBJ2-4,TRBD2,TRBV6-2/TRBV6-3,.,CASTKAGPRTFTYF,TGTGCCAGCACCAAAGCGGGGCCCCGGACATTCACCTACTTC
TRBJ2-3,TRBD2,TRBV6-5,.,CASSYRRGLAGDTQYF,TGTGCCAGCAGTTATCGCCGTGGGCTAGCGGGAGATACGCAGTATTTT
TRBJ1-1,.,TRBV7-9,.,CASSLEAGPNTEAFF,TGTGCCAGCAGCTTAGAGGCAGGACCTAACACTGAAGCTTTCTTT
TRBJ2-2,.,TRBV18,.,CASSRATGLNTGELFF,TGTGCCAGCTCTCGCGCGACGGGTTTGAACACCGGGGAGCTGTTTTTT
TRBJ2-1,.,TRBV19,.,CASTPRAAGFYNEQFF,TGTGCCAGTACCCCCCGGGCTGCGGGATTCTACAATGAGCAGTTCTTC
TRBJ2-7,.,TRBV12-3/TRBV12-4,.,CASSPTAGQINSYEQYF,TGTGCCAGCAGCCCGACTGCGGGACAGATAAACTCCTACGAGCAGTACTTC
TRBJ2-1,.,TRBV20-1,.,CSARDLEPSSYNEQFF,TGCAGTGCTAGAGACCTGGAACCGAGCTCCTACAATGAGCAGTTCTTC
TRBJ1-2,TRBD1,TRBV27,.,CASSFRTGGGYGYTF,TGTGCCAGCAGTTTTCGGACAGGGGGCGGCTATGGCTACACCTTC
TRBJ1-2,TRBD1,TRBV12-3/TRBV12-4,.,CASSPMSGQGYYGYTF,TGTGCCAGCAGTCCGATGTCCGGACAGGGGTACTATGGCTACACCTTC
TRBJ2-3,.,TRBV4-1,.,CASSQTEQINTQYF,TGCGCCAGCAGCCAAACCGAACAAATTAATACGCAGTATTTT
TRBJ2-6,TRBD1,TRBV2,.,CAGGLRQGRSGANVLTF,TGTGCCGGTGGTCTGCGACAGGGGAGGTCTGGGGCCAACGTCCTGACTTTC
TRBJ2-3,.,TRBV27,.,CASSRLPHTQYF,TGTGCCAGCAGTCGACTCCCACATACGCAGTATTTT
TRBJ1-2,TRBD1,TRBV7-2,.,CASSSGTGVGYGYTF,TGTGCCAGCAGCTCGGGGACAGGGGTCGGGTATGGCTACACCTTC
TRBJ2-7,TRBD2,TRBV20-1,.,CSARTTAGPEEQYF,TGCAGTGCTAGAACGACAGCGGGGCCAGAAGAGCAGTACTTC
TRBJ1-2,TRBD1,TRBV20-1,.,CSARARPGQGADGYTF,TGCAGTGCTAGAGCACGTCCGGGACAGGGGGCGGATGGCTACACCTTC
TRBJ2-5,TRBD1,TRBV12-3/TRBV12-4,.,CASSHRGNQETQYF,TGTGCCAGCAGTCACAGGGGTAACCAAGAGACCCAGTACTTC
TRBJ2-5,.,TRBV14,once,CASSQDLRDWRDQETQYF,TGTGCCAGCAGCCAAGATCTCCGGGACTGGAGGGACCAAGAGACCCAGTACTTC
TRBJ1-3,.,TRBV7-2,.,CASSQQGSGNTIYF,TGTGCCAGCAGCCAACAGGGCTCCGGAAACACCATATATTTT
TRBJ2-4,.,TRBV7-9,.,CASSLVEWENIQYF,TGTGCCAGCAGCTTAGTGGAGTGGGAAAACATTCAGTACTTC
TRBJ1-2,TRBD1,TRBV5-1,.,CASSTRDRGLDYGYTF,TGCGCCAGCAGCACCCGGGACAGGGGGCTTGACTATGGCTACACCTTC
TRBJ1-2,.,TRBV28,.,CASRNPTNYGYTF,TGTGCCAGCAGGAACCCTACCAACTATGGCTACACCTTC
TRBJ1-1,TRBD1,TRBV7-8,once,CASGQGYDTEAFF,TGTGCCAGCGGACAGGGGTACGACACTGAAGCTTTCTTT
TRBJ1-1,.,TRBV7-2,.,CASSLVQGTTEAFF,TGTGCCAGCAGCTTAGTACAGGGAACCACTGAAGCTTTCTTT
TRBJ2-5,.,TRBV7-2,.,CASSRSNQETQYF,TGTGCCAGCAGCCGGTCTAATCAAGAGACCCAGTACTTC
TRBJ2-2,.,TRBV29-1,.,CSVERQKNTGELFF,TGCAGCGTTGAGCGACAGAAGAACACCGGGGAGCTGTTTTTT
TRBJ2-5,.,TRBV10-3,.,CAIRMTGSRETQYF,TGTGCCATCAGGATGACAGGATCTCGAGAGACCCAGTACTTC
TRBJ1-1,.,TRBV6-1,.,CASRGTARNTEAFF,TGTGCCAGCAGGGGGACGGCCAGAAACACTGAAGCTTTCTTT
TRBJ2-2,TRBD2,TRBV20-1,.,CSAQLRTSGRGTGELFF,TGCAGTGCTCAATTGCGGACTAGCGGGAGGGGTACCGGGGAGCTGTTTTTT
TRBJ2-1,TRBD2,TRBV9,once,CASGMSTSGLSYNEQFF,TGTGCCAGCGGGATGTCGACTAGCGGGCTCTCCTACAATGAGCAGTTCTTC
TRBJ1-4,TRBD1,TRBV7-8,.,CASSFNRGTTNEKLFF,TGTGCCAGCAGCTTTAACAGGGGAACGACTAATGAAAAACTGTTTTTT
TRBJ2-3,.,TRBV7-3,few,CASSLSTDTQYF,TGTGCCAGCAGCTTAAGCACAGATACGCAGTATTTT
TRBJ1-1,.,TRBV14,.,CASKLLGGADTEAFF,TGTGCCAGCAAACTACTGGGGGGCGCGGACACTGAAGCTTTCTTT
TRBJ2-2,.,TRBV7-2,.,CASSLDSTNTGELFF,TGTGCCAGCAGCTTAGACAGTACGAACACCGGGGAGCTGTTTTTT
TRBJ1-4,TRBD1,TRBV20-1,.,CSARDRGTNEKLFF,TGCAGTGCTAGAGACAGGGGGACTAATGAAAAACTGTTTTTT
TRBJ2-7,TRBD2,TRBV2,few,CASSEATSGSWYEQYF,TGTGCCAGCAGTGAAGCCACCAGCGGGAGTTGGTACGAGCAGTACTTC
TRBJ1-1,TRBD1,TRBV7-9,.,CASSPRTGVNTEAFF,TGTGCCAGCAGCCCACGGACAGGGGTGAACACTGAAGCTTTCTTT
TRBJ2-3,.,TRBV7-2,.,CASSRATTDTQYF,TGTGCCAGCAGCAGGGCAACCACAGATACGCAGTATTTT
TRBJ2-7,TRBD2,TRBV9,.,CASSPGLAGARTYEQYF,TGTGCCAGCAGCCCAGGACTAGCGGGGGCCAGAACCTACGAGCAGTACTTC
TRBJ2-5,.,TRBV5-1,.,CASSSQGERETQYF,TGCGCCAGCAGCTCACAGGGTGAGCGAGAGACCCAGTACTTC